A single sample is the source of the 23 T cell receptor beta chains below, sequenced in a study of blood T cell repertoires in COVID-19. The assay was immunoSEQ multiplex PCR, and TCRdb's table has in-frame clones only and misses some. The sample lists some 150,000 clones; roughly 84% were seen once. The sequenced sample was peripheral blood. The origin of the receptors is a woman aged 60-75 years with acute or convalescent COVID-19.

The V gene is TRBV25-1, the J gene TRBJ1-3; 11 bases are shared with TRBD1. This CDR3 has 14 amino acids. After removal of 7 bases from V and 7 bases from J, the junction contained 6 bases not matched to a gene. In germline, CDR1 is MGHDK, CDR2 SYGVNS. Here the CDR3 reads CASTGTGGINTIYF. The CDR3 DNA reads as TGTGCCAGCACCGGGACAGGGGGTATCAACACCATATATTTT. Variable domain in full (rest from reference TRBV25-1 and TRBJ1-3): EADIYQTPRYLVIGTGKKITLECSQTMGHDKMYWYQQDPGMELHLIHYSYGVNSTEKGDLSSESTVSRIRTEHFPLTLESARPSHTSQYLCASTGTGGINTIYFGEGSWLTVV.

The CDR3 DNA reads as TGTGCCAGCAGTCAACCGGGACAGGGTTTAGATACGCAGTATTTT. Translating gives CASSQPGQGLDTQYF. The chain joins TRBV25-1 to TRBJ2-3, with 9 bases fitting TRBD1. Germline V CDR1 and CDR2: MGHDK, SYGVNS. This CDR3 is 15 amino acids long. V shed 5 bases, J shed 5 bases, and the junction held 8 bases outside the gene matches. Drawing the rest from reference TRBV25-1 and TRBJ2-3, the complete variable domain is EADIYQTPRYLVIGTGKKITLECSQTMGHDKMYWYQQDPGMELHLIHYSYGVNSTEKGDLSSESTVSRIRTEHFPLTLESARPSHTSQYLCASSQPGQGLDTQYFGPGTRLTVL.

The genes are TRBV5-1 and TRBJ2-5; 10 bases fit TRBD2. The germline V gene encodes CDR1 SGHRS and CDR2 YFSETQ. This CDR3 comprises 15 residues. Trimming cost V 0 bases and J 3 bases; bases outside gene matches: 2. The CDR3 sequence is CASSLGAGGKETQYF. CDR3 DNA sequence: TGCGCCAGCAGCTTGGGAGCGGGGGGGAAAGAGACCCAGTACTTC.

This clone was detected once. The chain couples TRBV6-5 to TRBJ2-3; 10 bases are a match to TRBD1. The CDR3 spans 16 residues. The V and J ends lost 0 bases and 4 bases, in that order; junction bases with no gene match: 4. Germline V gene lookup returns CDR1 MNHEY and CDR2 SVGAGI. CDR3 amino acids: CASSYSGTGVADTQYF. The CDR3 coding sequence is TGTGCCAGCAGTTACTCCGGGACAGGGGTGGCAGATACGCAGTATTTT.

The V gene is TRBV4-1, the J gene TRBJ2-7; tentatively, D is TRBD2 (5 bases). Germline CDR1 and CDR2: MGHRA and YSYEKL. The V end was cut by 3 bases, the J end by 8 bases, with 17 bases between. The CDR3 extends over 14 amino acids. CDR3 nucleotides: TGCGCCAGCAGCCACCCCCCGGGGTACCTTCAGCAGTACTTC. Translating it yields CASSHPPGYLQQYF.

The chain has TRBV6-5 and TRBJ2-5; 7 nucleotides match TRBD1. V gave up 8 bases and J gave up 5 bases; unmatched junction bases: 14. The CDR3 covers 15 residues. Germline CDR1 MNHEY, CDR2 SVGAGI. CDR3 region: CASVWGQGVRETQYF. CDR3 coding DNA: TGTGCCAGCGTTTGGGGCCAGGGGGTTCGTGAGACCCAGTACTTC.

The chain recombines TRBV18 with TRBJ1-2; no reliable D call. CDR3 length: 14 amino acids. Trimming stripped 5 bases from V and 5 bases from J, with 15 bases between. The germline V gene has CDR1 KGHSH and CDR2 LQKENI. CDR3 DNA: TGTGCCAGCTCAAAACCCAAGGGAGGGTATGGCTACACCTTC. Translating gives CASSKPKGGYGYTF.

The CDR3 region is CASSLGTGDQDGYTF. The CDR3 DNA reads TGCGCCAGCAGCCTCGGGACAGGGGACCAGGATGGCTACACCTTC. The chain recombines TRBV5-1 with TRBJ1-2, with 10 nucleotides matching TRBD1. The CDR3 covers 15 residues. J was trimmed by 6 bases and V by 4 bases; bases with no gene match: 9. Germline V gene data show CDR1 as SGHRS and CDR2 as YFSETQ.

The rearrangement joins TRBV19 to TRBJ1-4; 8 bases map to TRBD1. CDR3 length: 13 residues. With 10 bases clipped from V and 3 bases from J, the junction kept 4 bases outside the gene matches. Looked up from germline, CDR1 is LNHDA and CDR2 is SQIVND (reference sequence). In nucleotides, the CDR3 is TGTGCCATCGCGGACAGGGCTAATGAAAAACTGTTTTTT. This gives the protein CAIADRANEKLFF. Full variable domain (remainder filled in from reference TRBV19 and TRBJ1-4): DGGITQSPKYLFRKEGQNVTLSCEQNLNHDAMYWYRQDPGQGLRLIYYSQIVNDFQKGDIAEGYSVSREKKESFPLTVTSAQKNPTAFYLCAIADRANEKLFFGSGTQLSVL.

The chain joins TRBV11-3 to TRBJ1-2; D might be TRBD1 (5 bases). V lost 3 bases, J lost 4 bases, and 18 bases lay in between. CDR3 length: 16 amino acids. The germline gives CDR1 SGHNT, CDR2 YENEEA. The CDR3 reads CASSFDRSEGAYGYTF. CDR3 nucleotides: TGTGCCAGCAGCTTTGACAGATCGGAGGGAGCCTATGGCTACACCTTC.

This clone was seen once. The chain combines TRBV3-1 (or the pseudogene TRBV3-2) with TRBJ2-7, with a weak D call TRBD2 (7 bases). The CDR3 spans 14 residues. Deletions cut 2 bases from V and 6 bases from J, with 14 bases between. In germline, CDR1 is LGHDT, CDR2 YNNKEL (reference sequence). The CDR3 reads CASSQRGAPGEQYF. CDR3 DNA sequence: TGTGCCAGCAGCCAACGGGGGGCCCCGGGCGAGCAGTACTTC.

V is TRBV15 and J is TRBJ1-5, with D possibly TRBD1 on 5 matching bases. Between the trimmed V and J ends, which lost 0 bases and 2 bases, there was a span of 14 bases. This CDR3 comprises 17 residues. Germline V lookup: CDR1 LNHNV, CDR2 YYDKDF (reference sequence). The CDR3 sequence is CATSREAVGRGNQPQHF. The CDR3 nucleotides are TGTGCCACCAGCAGAGAGGCAGTGGGCAGGGGCAATCAGCCCCAGCATTTT. The whole variable domain, remainder taken from reference TRBV15 and TRBJ1-5, is DAMVIQNPRYQVTQFGKPVTLSCSQTLNHNVMYWYQQKSSQAPKLLFHYYDKDFNNEADTPDNFQSRRPNTSFCFLDIRSPGLGDTAMYLCATSREAVGRGNQPQHFGDGTRLSIL.

The rearrangement joins TRBV27 to TRBJ1-4; 9 bases line up with TRBD1. Looked up from germline, CDR1 is MNHEY and CDR2 is SMNVEV (reference sequence). V trimming: 4 bases; J trimming: 3 bases; junction bases outside the gene matches: 6. The CDR3 loop spans 16 amino acids. CDR3 region: CASSSEQGASNEKLFF. Here the CDR3 DNA reads TGTGCCAGCAGTTCGGAACAGGGGGCGTCTAATGAAAAACTGTTTTTT.

The gene calls are TRBV27 and TRBJ1-6; 7 bases line up with TRBD1. This CDR3 contains 15 residues. Trimming took 4 bases from V and 6 from J; bases not matched to a gene: 6. Germline CDR1 MNHEY, CDR2 SMNVEV (reference sequence). DNA for the CDR3: TGTGCCAGCAGTTATTGGACAGGCCTTAATTCACCCCTCCACTTT. Translation gives CASSYWTGLNSPLHF.

The rearrangement joins TRBV7-9 to TRBJ2-5, with 11 bases fitting TRBD1. V was clipped by 8 bases and J by 5 bases; unmatched bases: 7. The germline V gene encodes CDR1 SEHNR and CDR2 FQNEAQ (reference sequence). The CDR3 loop spans 14 amino acids. The DNA of the CDR3 is TGTGCCAGCCGGGACAGGGGGAGGGTGGAGACCCAGTACTTC. Its translation: CASRDRGRVETQYF.

The J gene is TRBJ2-1, the V gene TRBV30, with TRBD2 matching 15 bases. The V gene's germline CDR1 is GTSNPN and CDR2 SVGIG (reference sequence). V lost 5 bases, J lost 9 bases, and 5 bases stayed unmatched. The CDR3 contains 14 residues. The CDR3 bases are TGTGCCTGGCAAGGACTAGCGGGGGGGGGTGAGCAGTTCTTC. As protein: CAWQGLAGGGEQFF.

The V gene is TRBV7-9, the J gene TRBJ2-7; TRBD1 matches 8 bases. Germline V gives CDR1 SEHNR, CDR2 FQNEAQ (reference sequence). Trimming cost V 3 bases and J 2 bases; bases outside gene matches: 6. The CDR3 sequence is 15 residues long. The CDR3: CASSFPGQGAYEQYF. CDR3 sequence (DNA): TGTGCCAGCAGCTTTCCAGGACAGGGCGCCTACGAGCAGTACTTC.

The CDR3 region is CASSPLGQGSSYEQYF. Written as DNA, the CDR3 is TGTGCCAGCTCACCTCTAGGACAGGGGAGCTCCTACGAGCAGTACTTC. The gene calls are TRBV18 and TRBJ2-7; 9 bases match TRBD1. In germline, CDR1 is KGHSH, CDR2 LQKENI. This CDR3 is 16 amino acids long. The junction had 6 bases not matched to a gene; V was cut back by 3 bases and J by 0 bases.

The CDR3 sequence: CASSRDQAGSGEQYF. DNA of the CDR3: TGTGCCAGTAGTAGAGACCAGGCGGGAAGTGGCGAGCAGTACTTC. The chain joins TRBV19 to TRBJ2-7; D may be TRBD2 (6 bases). The CDR3 extends over 15 amino acids. Between the trimmed V and J ends, which lost 4 bases and 6 bases, there was a span of 19 bases. CDR1 and CDR2 from the germline V gene are LNHDA and SQIVND (reference sequence). The complete variable domain, with remaining parts taken from reference TRBV19 and TRBJ2-7, reads DGGITQSPKYLFRKEGQNVTLSCEQNLNHDAMYWYRQDPGQGLRLIYYSQIVNDFQKGDIAEGYSVSREKKESFPLTVTSAQKNPTAFYLCASSRDQAGSGEQYFGPGTRLTVT.

This clone has a single count. This specimen includes other DNA sequences encoding the same CDR3. The chain employs TRBV14 and TRBJ1-5; D is unclear. The CDR3 totals 13 residues. V was cut by 3 bases and J by 4 bases, with 7 bases left in between. In germline, CDR1 is SGHDN, CDR2 FVKESK. The CDR3 here is CASSQGLNQPQHF. The DNA for the CDR3 is TGTGCCAGCAGCCAGGGCCTTAATCAGCCCCAGCATTTT.

The chain couples TRBV7-2 to TRBJ1-1, with D perhaps matching TRBD1 (6 bases). Germline CDR1 and CDR2: SGHTA and FQGNSA. V lost 8 bases and J lost 3, with 13 bases in between. The CDR3 runs 13 residues. The CDR3 reads CASAGGEYTEAFF. Written as DNA, the CDR3 is TGTGCCAGCGCGGGGGGCGAGTACACTGAAGCTTTCTTT.

This clone was observed once. CDR3 in DNA: TGTGCCAGCAGCTTAACGGGAAGCGCCTACGAGCAGTACTTC. It encodes CASSLTGSAYEQYF. The V gene is TRBV7-2, the J gene TRBJ2-7; D possibly corresponds to TRBD2 (5 bases). V shed 2 bases and J shed 2 bases, with 10 bases lying between them. Germline V lookup: CDR1 SGHTA, CDR2 FQGNSA. CDR3 size: 14 residues.

V gene TRBV7-9 combines with J gene TRBJ1-5, with a tentative D call TRBD1 (6 bases). This CDR3 has 16 amino acids. Germline V gives CDR1 SEHNR, CDR2 FQNEAQ (reference sequence). The ends were cut back, 1 base at V and 6 bases at J, with 16 bases in the middle. The CDR3 DNA reads as TGTGCCAGCAGCTTAGGCCGGGCAGGGGTAGGTCAGCCCCAGCATTTT. Translation: CASSLGRAGVGQPQHF.